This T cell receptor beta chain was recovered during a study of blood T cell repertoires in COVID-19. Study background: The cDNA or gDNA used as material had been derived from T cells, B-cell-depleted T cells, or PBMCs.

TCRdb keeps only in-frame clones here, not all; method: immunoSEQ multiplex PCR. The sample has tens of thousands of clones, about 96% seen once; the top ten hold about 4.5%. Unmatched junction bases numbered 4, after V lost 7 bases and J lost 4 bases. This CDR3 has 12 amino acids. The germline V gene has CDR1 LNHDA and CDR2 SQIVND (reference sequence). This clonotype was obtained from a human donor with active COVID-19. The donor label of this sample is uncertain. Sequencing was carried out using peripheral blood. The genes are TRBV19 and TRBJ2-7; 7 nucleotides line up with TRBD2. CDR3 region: CASTGGGYEQYF. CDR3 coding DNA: TGTGCCAGTACCGGGGGAGGGTACGAGCAGTACTTC.